One and the same sample provided the 25 T cell receptor beta chains below, sequenced in a study of T-cell reconstitution after alpha-beta-depleted transplantation in children. Unique molecular identifiers tagged the TCRbeta library. TCRdb fed the PCR reads into MiXCR, producing one record per CDR3 protein. Among about 490,000 distinct CDR3 sequences listed, approximately 10% were seen once. The sequenced sample was PBMCs, obtained before TCRalphabeta/CD19-depleted stem cell transplant. These TCRs come from a child aged 2 to 10 with inherited bone marrow failure, due to receive a stem cell transplant.

This clonotype was seen at least ten times. The chain combines TRBV28 with TRBJ1-5, with 7 bases lining up with TRBD1. The germline V gene has CDR1 MDHEN and CDR2 SYDVKM. Germline trimming cut 3 bases from V and 3 bases from J; bases unmatched to any gene: 8. This CDR3 is 16 amino acids long. The CDR3 loop is CASSFPGGQFNQPQHF. Written as DNA, the CDR3 is TGTGCCAGCAGTTTTCCGGGGGGACAGTTCAATCAGCCCCAGCATTTT.

The table lists this clonotype with many counts. The V and J genes are TRBV10-3 and TRBJ2-1, with a possible D match to TRBD1 (6 bases). This CDR3 has 15 residues. Germline V gene lookup returns CDR1 ENHRY and CDR2 SYGVKD. The V end lost 6 bases, the J end lost 0 bases, and 12 bases lay between the germline ends. In DNA form, the CDR3 reads TGTGCCATCAGCCCCACAGGGAGCTCCTACAATGAGCAGTTCTTC. Protein product: CAISPTGSSYNEQFF.

The V and J genes are TRBV4-3 and TRBJ1-4; possibly TRBD1 for D (5 bases). This CDR3 contains 14 residues. V was pared by 4 bases and J by 7 bases, with 13 bases between. Germline CDR1 LGHNA, CDR2 YSLEER. DNA of the CDR3: TGCGCCAGCAGCCTGGGACCCCGTAGTGAAAAACTGTTTTTT. It translates to CASSLGPRSEKLFF.

The chain couples TRBV4-3 to TRBJ2-7; TRBD2 matches at 11 bases. This CDR3 has 17 amino acids. Trimming cost V 4 bases and J 0 bases; bases outside gene matches: 8. From germline, CDR1 is LGHNA and CDR2 YSLEER. The CDR3 protein is CASSPQVLAGGSYEQYF. The DNA for the CDR3 is TGCGCCAGCAGCCCGCAGGTTCTAGCGGGAGGCTCCTACGAGCAGTACTTC.

This clonotype has a handful of counts. The J gene is TRBJ1-2, the V gene TRBV28; tentative D call: TRBD1 (6 bases). Germline CDR1 and CDR2: MDHEN and SYDVKM. The germline V and J ends were trimmed by 7 bases and 1 base, with 16 bases remaining between them. This CDR3 is 15 amino acids long. The CDR3 region is CASTNSDRLNYGYTF. The CDR3 nucleotides read TGTGCCAGCACCAATTCGGACAGACTTAACTATGGCTACACCTTC.

This clonotype appeared many times. CDR3 DNA: TGCAGCGTTGATGAGCAGTTCTTC. The encoded protein is CSVDEQFF. The chain has TRBV29-1 and TRBJ2-1; the D is unclear. The length of the CDR3 is 8 residues. The germline V gene has CDR1 SQVTM and CDR2 ANQGSEA. The V and J ends lost 3 bases and 9 bases respectively, with 0 bases between them.

The table lists this clonotype with many counts. The V gene is TRBV4-1, the J gene TRBJ2-1, with TRBD2 as a possible D gene (6 bases). The germline gives CDR1 MGHRA, CDR2 YSYEKL. This CDR3 contains 12 residues. Trimming shortened V by 3 bases and J by 6 bases, and 6 bases separated the two germline ends. The CDR3 spells CASSQTSNEQFF. The DNA of the CDR3 is TGCGCCAGCAGCCAGACTAGCAATGAGCAGTTCTTC.

This clonotype was seen many times. The chain couples TRBV11-2 to TRBJ2-7; maybe TRBD2 (7 bases). This CDR3 is 15 amino acids long. V lost 7 bases and J lost 1, with 17 bases in between. Germline CDR1 SGHAT, CDR2 FQNNGV. The CDR3 region is CASTLGGAPSYEQYF. In DNA, the CDR3 is TGTGCCAGCACCCTAGGGGGGGCCCCTTCCTACGAGCAGTACTTC.

This clonotype was recorded a few times. The chain combines TRBV12-3 or TRBV12-4 with TRBJ2-1, with D possibly TRBD2 on 6 matching bases. There are 14 residues in the CDR3. Trimming took 4 bases from V and 4 from J, leaving 11 bases between them. DNA for the CDR3: TGTGCCAGCAGTTCTTGGGACTTTTACAATGAGCAGTTCTTC. Its protein product is CASSSWDFYNEQFF.

Many counts were recorded for this clonotype. The chain has TRBV5-1 and TRBJ2-1, with TRBD2 matching 9 bases. Germline assignment: CDR1 SGHRS and CDR2 YFSETQ. V shed 0 bases and J 8 bases; nucleotides not matched to a gene: 9. This CDR3 comprises 16 residues. CDR3: CASSLVWAGGPDEQFF. The CDR3 DNA is TGCGCCAGCAGCTTGGTATGGGCGGGAGGGCCGGATGAGCAGTTCTTC.

The chain has TRBV7-2 and TRBJ1-2; D call uncertain. V lost 0 bases and J 0 bases, leaving 8 bases between the germline ends. From germline, CDR1 is SGHTA and CDR2 FQGNSA. The CDR3 totals 15 residues. The CDR3 here is CASSLASPANYGYTF. The CDR3, as DNA: TGTGCCAGCAGCTTAGCTTCGCCAGCTAACTATGGCTACACCTTC.

This clonotype was detected ten times or more. The chain recombines TRBV5-4 with TRBJ2-1; 13 bases are shared with TRBD2. Trimming removed 1 base from V and 4 bases from J; junction bases left unmatched: 8. The CDR3 is 18 residues long. The germline V gene encodes CDR1 SGHNT and CDR2 YYREEE (reference sequence). The chain's CDR3 is CASSLTSGRAPSYNEQFF. The CDR3 coding sequence is TGTGCCAGCAGCTTGACTAGCGGGAGGGCCCCATCGTACAATGAGCAGTTCTTC.

With regard to this clonotype: A read error may explain this, as a much larger clone is one base away. CDR3 loop: CASSSRQAGGNPIYF. The CDR3 DNA follows: TGTGCCAGCAGCTCCCGACAGGCGGGAGGAAACCCCATATATTTT. V usage is TRBV7-9 and J usage is TRBJ1-3; TRBD1 might be the D (6 bases). The germline V gene encodes CDR1 SEHNR and CDR2 FQNEAQ (reference sequence). The CDR3 covers 15 residues.

As concerns this clonotype: A much more abundant neighbour one base away suggests this may be a read error. The chain employs TRBV29-1 and TRBJ2-7; 7 bases match TRBD1. Germline CDR1 is SQVTM and CDR2 is ANQGSEA. The CDR3 has 14 residues. For the CDR3, the DNA is TGCAGCGTTGAATTGACCGGGACAGCCTACGACCAGTACTTC. Protein sequence: CSVELTGTAYDQYF.

This clonotype was picked up many times. In DNA form, the CDR3 reads TGCGCCAGCACCCAGGGGCGGTCCCTATGGGGCTACACCTTC. It is translated as CASTQGRSLWGYTF. J is TRBJ1-2 and V is TRBV4-1; D may be TRBD1 (6 bases). Germline V gives CDR1 MGHRA, CDR2 YSYEKL. This CDR3 is built from 14 residues. V was pared by 7 bases and J by 8 bases, with 20 bases between.

The chain links TRBV18 to TRBJ2-7; D uncertain. The CDR3 extends over 13 amino acids. Trimming removed 4 bases at V and 2 bases at J, with 9 bases between. CDR1 and CDR2 from the germline V gene are KGHSH and LQKENI. The CDR3 DNA reads TGTGCCAGCTCACGCGAATTAACCTACGAGCAGTACTTC. It is translated as CASSRELTYEQYF.

In this sample, this clonotype turned up many times. The chain is built from TRBV27 and TRBJ2-2; the D gene is possibly TRBD2 (5 bases). CDR3 length: 15 residues. Germline assignment: CDR1 MNHEY and CDR2 SMNVEV (reference sequence). Trimming shortened V by 1 base and J by 7 bases, and 13 bases separated the two germline ends. The CDR3 here is CASSLYPGMGGELFF. CDR3 nucleotides: TGTGCCAGCAGTTTATACCCGGGGATGGGCGGGGAGCTGTTTTTT.

This clonotype was seen repeatedly, ten times or more. CDR3 sequence (DNA): TGTGCCAGCAGGCTGGGACTAGCGGTCTACAATGAGCAGTTCTTC. This translates into CASRLGLAVYNEQFF. The rearrangement joins TRBV12-3 or TRBV12-4 to TRBJ2-1; 11 bases match TRBD2. The CDR3 is made up of 15 amino acids. Trimming removed 6 bases from V and 3 bases from J; junction bases left unmatched: 4.

This clonotype came up many times. The V gene is TRBV4-2, the J gene TRBJ1-2; D remains ambiguous. This CDR3 has 12 amino acids. Germline V CDR1 and CDR2: LGHNA, YNFKEQ. V lost 2 bases, J lost 6 bases, and 7 bases lay in between. As DNA, the CDR3 is TGTGCCAGCAGCCAATTGTTGGATGGCTACACCTTC. Amino acid sequence: CASSQLLDGYTF.

In this sample, this clonotype turned up many times. DNA for the CDR3: TGTGCCAGCAGCCCCATAGTGTACAGCACAGATACGCAGTATTTT. This encodes CASSPIVYSTDTQYF. The chain recombines TRBV7-9 with TRBJ2-3; D is undetermined. Germline CDR1 is SEHNR and CDR2 is FQNEAQ (reference sequence). The CDR3 contains 15 residues. Trimming stripped 5 bases from V and 0 bases from J, with 12 bases between.

This clonotype was picked up many times. The chain joins TRBV5-1 to TRBJ2-1, with 16 bases aligning to TRBD2. With V trimmed by 0 bases and J by 0 bases, 6 bases remained unmatched. This CDR3 is built from 20 residues. Germline V CDR1 and CDR2: SGHRS, YFSETQ. CDR3 residues: CASSLALGTSGRASYNEQFF. CDR3 DNA sequence: TGCGCCAGCAGCTTGGCCTTGGGGACTAGCGGGAGGGCCTCCTACAATGAGCAGTTCTTC.

This clonotype appeared many times. The chain couples TRBV19 to TRBJ2-3, with D possibly being TRBD1 or TRBD2 (5 bases each). Trimming took 3 bases from V and 4 from J, leaving 17 bases between them. The germline gives CDR1 LNHDA, CDR2 SQIVND (reference sequence). The CDR3 length is 16 residues. This CDR3 reads CASSMGPRGAADTQYF. The DNA for the CDR3 is TGTGCCAGTAGTATGGGACCACGGGGCGCCGCAGATACGCAGTATTTT.

This clonotype was counted ten times or more. In DNA, the CDR3 is TGTGCCAGCAGTGACGAAGAGACCCAGTACTTC. This translates into CASSDEETQYF. The chain uses TRBV25-1 and TRBJ2-5; D not certain. The CDR3 runs to 11 residues. Trimming shortened V by 3 bases and J by 3 bases, and 2 bases separated the two germline ends. Germline values: CDR1 MGHDK, CDR2 SYGVNS.

This clonotype has ten or more counts. The V call is TRBV27, the J call TRBJ1-5, with D tentatively TRBD1 (6 bases). The ends were cut back, 6 bases at V and 0 bases at J, with 15 bases in the middle. CDR3 length: 16 amino acids. Per germline, CDR1 MNHEY and CDR2 SMNVEV (reference sequence). The CDR3 is CASSVSTGDSNQPQHF. Here the CDR3 DNA reads TGTGCCAGCAGCGTCTCGACAGGAGATAGCAATCAGCCCCAGCATTTT.

Worth noting for this clonotype: This may come from a read error, since a much larger clone is one base off. This sequence joins TRBV9 and TRBJ1-5; TRBD1 matches 10 bases. Germline loops: CDR1 SGDLS, CDR2 YYNGEE. The CDR3 length is 13 residues. The CDR3 nucleotides read TGTACCAGCAGCCCGGGACAGGGGTGGCCCCAGCATTTT. The encoded protein is CTSSPGQGWPQHF.